A selection of T cell receptor beta chains follows, all from one sample in a study of T-cell memory formation after mild COVID-19. TCRdb passed the 5' RACE reads through MiXCR, listing each CDR3 protein once. The sample has more than 350,000 distinct CDR3 sequences, approximately 21% seen once. The sample taken for sequencing was PBMCs or a T cell subset sorted from them (not recorded which). These TCRs come from an adult woman who had mild COVID-19 (a few samples of this study predate the infection). Cell type and time point are not known. CDR3s include the opening cysteine and the closing phenylalanine or tryptophan. A D gene is named only where the DNA matches it firmly. Clone size is stated in some rows and not others, as once, few, many or a class when expanded.

TRBJ2-2,TRBD2,16,TRBV7-7,.,TGTGCCAGCAGCTTAGTCGGGGGGTCGAACACCGGGGAGCTGTTTTTT,CASSLVGGSNTGELFF
TRBJ1-6,TRBD1,14,TRBV30,few,TGTGCCTGGAGTTTGGGACAGTCTAATTCACCCCTCCACTTT,CAWSLGQSNSPLHF
TRBJ1-1,.,11,TRBV20-1,few,TGCAGTGCTTACCATAACACTGAAGCTTTCTTT,CSAYHNTEAFF
TRBJ2-1,.,15,TRBV29-1,.,TGCAGCGTTCTCGGGACGGACGATTCCTACAATGAGCAGTTCTTC,CSVLGTDDSYNEQFF
TRBJ2-4,.,17,TRBV5-4,.,TGTGCCAGCAGCCCCGCAGGGGGGACACTAGCCAAAAACATTCAGTACTTC,CASSPAGGTLAKNIQYF
TRBJ2-3,.,13,TRBV29-1,.,TGCAGCGTTAGTCAGGCCTTGTGGGATACGCAGTATTTT,CSVSQALWDTQYF
TRBJ1-5,.,15,TRBV7-2,.,TGTGCCAGCAGCTTAGGCGGACAGTCCAATCAGCCCCAGCATTTT,CASSLGGQSNQPQHF
TRBJ1-3,TRBD1,14,TRBV29-1,.,TGCAGCGTGACGACAGGGCCCTCTGGAAACACCATATATTTT,CSVTTGPSGNTIYF
TRBJ2-4,.,13,TRBV13,few,TGTGCCAGCAGTAGATTAGGCAAAAACATTCAGTACTTC,CASSRLGKNIQYF
TRBJ2-1,TRBD2,19,TRBV6-2/TRBV6-3,.,TGTGCCGGCTCAATGGGTCATCCCCGAACTAGCGGGAGCCTCCATGAGCAGTTCTTC,CAGSMGHPRTSGSLHEQFF